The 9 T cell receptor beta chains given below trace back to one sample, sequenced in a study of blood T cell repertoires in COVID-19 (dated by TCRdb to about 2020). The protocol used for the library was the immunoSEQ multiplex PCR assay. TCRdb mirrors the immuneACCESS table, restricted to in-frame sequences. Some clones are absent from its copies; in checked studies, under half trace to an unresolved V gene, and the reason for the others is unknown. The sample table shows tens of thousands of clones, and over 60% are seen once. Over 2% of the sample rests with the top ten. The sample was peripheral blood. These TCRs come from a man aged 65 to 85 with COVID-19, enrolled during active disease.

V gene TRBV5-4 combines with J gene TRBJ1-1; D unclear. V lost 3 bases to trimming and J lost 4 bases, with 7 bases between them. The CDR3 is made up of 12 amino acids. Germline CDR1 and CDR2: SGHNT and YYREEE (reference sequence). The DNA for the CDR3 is TGTGCCAGCAGCTCCGGGATCACTGAAGCTTTCTTT. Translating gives CASSSGITEAFF.

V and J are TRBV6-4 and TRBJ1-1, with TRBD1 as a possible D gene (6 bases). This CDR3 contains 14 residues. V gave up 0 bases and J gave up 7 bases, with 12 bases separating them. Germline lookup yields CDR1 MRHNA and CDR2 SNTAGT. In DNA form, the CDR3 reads TGTGCCAGCAGTGACTCAGCAGGGGTAGGTGAAGCTTTCTTT. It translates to CASSDSAGVGEAFF.

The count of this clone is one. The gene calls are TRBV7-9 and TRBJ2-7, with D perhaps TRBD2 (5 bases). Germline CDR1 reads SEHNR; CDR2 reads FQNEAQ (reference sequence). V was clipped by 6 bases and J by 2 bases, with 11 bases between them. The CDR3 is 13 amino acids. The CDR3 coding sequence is TGTGCCAGCAGAAATGGAGGTCCCTACGAGCAGTACTTC. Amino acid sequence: CASRNGGPYEQYF.

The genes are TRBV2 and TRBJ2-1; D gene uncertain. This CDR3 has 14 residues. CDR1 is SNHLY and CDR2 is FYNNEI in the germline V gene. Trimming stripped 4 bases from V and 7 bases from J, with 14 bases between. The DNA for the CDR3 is TGTGCCAGCAGTGCTCTTACCGGTAGTAATGAGCAGTTCTTC. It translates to CASSALTGSNEQFF.

CDR3 DNA sequence: TGTGCCAGCAGGCCAGGACACGCGAACACTGAAGCTTTCTTT. This codes for CASRPGHANTEAFF. The chain links TRBV6-5 to TRBJ1-1; D might be TRBD1 (5 bases). From germline, CDR1 is MNHEY and CDR2 SVGAGI. This CDR3 is 14 amino acids long. Trimming removed 6 bases from V and 1 base from J, with 12 bases in between.

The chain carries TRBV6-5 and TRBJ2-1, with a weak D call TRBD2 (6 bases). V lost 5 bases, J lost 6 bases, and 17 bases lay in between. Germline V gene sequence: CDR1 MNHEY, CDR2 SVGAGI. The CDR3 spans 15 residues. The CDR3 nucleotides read TGTGCCAGCAGTAGTCGGGAGAACCGCCGCAATGAGCAGTTCTTC. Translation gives CASSSRENRRNEQFF.

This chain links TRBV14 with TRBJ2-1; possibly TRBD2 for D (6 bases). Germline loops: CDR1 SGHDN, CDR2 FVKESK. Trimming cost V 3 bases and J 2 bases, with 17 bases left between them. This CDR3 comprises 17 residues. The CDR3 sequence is CASSQSYAGRAYNEQFF. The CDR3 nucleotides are TGTGCCAGCAGCCAGAGCTATGCGGGACGGGCCTACAATGAGCAGTTCTTC. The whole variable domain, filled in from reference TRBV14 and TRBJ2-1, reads EAGVTQFPSHSVIEKGQTVTLRCDPISGHDNLYWYRRVMGKEIKFLLHFVKESKQDESGMPNNRFLAERTGGTYSTLKVQPAELEDSGVYFCASSQSYAGRAYNEQFFGPGTRLTVL.

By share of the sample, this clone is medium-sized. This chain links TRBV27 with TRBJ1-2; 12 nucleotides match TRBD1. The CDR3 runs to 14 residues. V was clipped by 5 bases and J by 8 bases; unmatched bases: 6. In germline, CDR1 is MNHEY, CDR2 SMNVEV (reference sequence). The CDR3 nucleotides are TGTGCCAGCAGTGTGGGACAGGGGGCCGGGGGCTACACCTTC. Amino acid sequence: CASSVGQGAGGYTF.

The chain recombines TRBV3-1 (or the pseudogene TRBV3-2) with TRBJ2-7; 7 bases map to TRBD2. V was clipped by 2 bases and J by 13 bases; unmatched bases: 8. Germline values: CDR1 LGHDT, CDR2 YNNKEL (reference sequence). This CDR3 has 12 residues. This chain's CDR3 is CASSQSTGGSYF. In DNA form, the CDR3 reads TGTGCCAGCAGCCAATCCACGGGGGGTTCCTACTTC.